This TCR beta chain was recovered during a study of Tregs in tolerant kidney transplant recipients. Study findings and constraints: Tregs expanded with activated donor B cells seemed most donor-specific.

About this clone itself: Its antigen is currently unknown. The observed sequence ends 3 residues before the CDR3 terminus, with the missing tail filled in from the germline J gene.

V was clipped by 6 bases and J by 0 bases; unmatched bases: 1. Germline values: CDR1 SGHTA, CDR2 FQGNSA. CDR3 length equals 14 residues. Related graft donors supplied nonmyeloablative bone marrow transplants, and mixed chimerism was transient. CD4+CD25+CD127- Tregs, CD4+CD25- non-Tregs, CD4 and CD8 cells were sorted. Some clones are missing from TCRdb's copy, which holds only in-frame ones; the method was immunoSEQ multiplex PCR. This repertoire includes tens of thousands of clones. The source is a human patient who received a combined kidney and bone marrow transplant. Some T cells may originate from the graft donor. This chain uses TRBV7-2 with TRBJ2-7; 11 nucleotides align to TRBD2. This specimen was CD4+ T cells from blood (PBMCs), taken 24 months after the transplant. Partial CDR3 DNA: TGTGCCAGCAGGACTAGCGGGGACTCCTACGAG. It translates to CASRTSGDSYE. The CDR3 as a whole reads CASRTSGDSYEQYF.